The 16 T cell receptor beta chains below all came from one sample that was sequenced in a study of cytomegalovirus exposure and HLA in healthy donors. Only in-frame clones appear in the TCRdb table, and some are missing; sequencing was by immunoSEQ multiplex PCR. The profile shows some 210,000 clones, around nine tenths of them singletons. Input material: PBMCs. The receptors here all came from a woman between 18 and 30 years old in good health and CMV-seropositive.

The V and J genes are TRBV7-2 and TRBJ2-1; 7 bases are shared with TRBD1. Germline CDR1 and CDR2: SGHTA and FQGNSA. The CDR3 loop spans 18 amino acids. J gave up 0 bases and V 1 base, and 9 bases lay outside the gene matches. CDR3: CASSLGPLGDSSYNEQFF. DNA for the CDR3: TGTGCCAGCAGCTTAGGGCCCCTAGGGGACAGCTCCTACAATGAGCAGTTCTTC. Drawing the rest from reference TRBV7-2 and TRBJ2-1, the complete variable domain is GAGVSQSPSNKVTEKGKDVELRCDPISGHTALYWYRQSLGQGLEFLIYFQGNSAPDKSGLPSDRFSAERTGGSVSTLTIQRTQQEDSAVYLCASSLGPLGDSSYNEQFFGPGTRLTVL.

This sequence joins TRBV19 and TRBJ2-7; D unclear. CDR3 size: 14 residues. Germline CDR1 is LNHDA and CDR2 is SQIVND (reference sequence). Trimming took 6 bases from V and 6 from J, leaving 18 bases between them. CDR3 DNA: TGTGCCAGTAGCGTATCCAGTAGCACCTCCGAGCAGTACTTC. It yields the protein CASSVSSSTSEQYF.

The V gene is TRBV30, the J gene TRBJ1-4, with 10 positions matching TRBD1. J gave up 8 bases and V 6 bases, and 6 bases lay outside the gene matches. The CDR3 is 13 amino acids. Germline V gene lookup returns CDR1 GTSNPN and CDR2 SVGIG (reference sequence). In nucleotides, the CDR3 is TGTGCCTGCTCCGGGACAGGGGTGGAAAAACTGTTTTTT. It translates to CACSGTGVEKLFF.

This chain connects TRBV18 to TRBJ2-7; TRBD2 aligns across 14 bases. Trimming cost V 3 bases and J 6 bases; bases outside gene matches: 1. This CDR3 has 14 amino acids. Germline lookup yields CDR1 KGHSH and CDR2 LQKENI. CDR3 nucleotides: TGTGCCAGCTCACCGGGACTAGCGGGAGTCGAGCAGTACTTC. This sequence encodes CASSPGLAGVEQYF.

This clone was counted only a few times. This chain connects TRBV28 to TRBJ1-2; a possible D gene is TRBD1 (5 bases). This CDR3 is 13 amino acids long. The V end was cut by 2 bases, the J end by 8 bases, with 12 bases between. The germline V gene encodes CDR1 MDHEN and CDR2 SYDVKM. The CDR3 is CASSLGGIQGYTF. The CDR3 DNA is TGTGCCAGCAGTTTAGGGGGGATCCAAGGCTACACCTTC.

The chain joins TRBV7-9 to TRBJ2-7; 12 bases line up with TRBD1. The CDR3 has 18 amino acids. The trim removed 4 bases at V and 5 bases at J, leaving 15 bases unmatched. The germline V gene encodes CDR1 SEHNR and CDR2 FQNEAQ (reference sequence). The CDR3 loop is CASSSLRARDRGRNEQYF. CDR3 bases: TGTGCCAGCAGCTCCCTTCGCGCCCGGGACAGGGGGCGGAACGAGCAGTACTTC.

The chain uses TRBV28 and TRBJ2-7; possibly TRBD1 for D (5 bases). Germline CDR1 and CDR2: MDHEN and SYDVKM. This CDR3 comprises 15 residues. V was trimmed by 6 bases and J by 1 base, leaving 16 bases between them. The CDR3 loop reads CASSAPQGGSYEQYF. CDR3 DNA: TGTGCCAGCAGCGCGCCCCAGGGTGGGTCCTACGAGCAGTACTTC.

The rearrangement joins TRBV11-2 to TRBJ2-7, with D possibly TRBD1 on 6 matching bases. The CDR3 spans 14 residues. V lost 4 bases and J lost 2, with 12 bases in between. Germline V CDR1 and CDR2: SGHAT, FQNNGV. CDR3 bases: TGTGCCAGCAGCTCTCTACGACAGGCCTACGAGCAGTACTTC. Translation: CASSSLRQAYEQYF.

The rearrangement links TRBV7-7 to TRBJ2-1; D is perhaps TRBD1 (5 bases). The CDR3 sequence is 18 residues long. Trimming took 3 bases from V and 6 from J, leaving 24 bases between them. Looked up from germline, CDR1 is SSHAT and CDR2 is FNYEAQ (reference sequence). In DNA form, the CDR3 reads TGTGCCAGCAGCTTGAGGCCTCCCATTTTCGAAGGGGTCAATGAGCAGTTCTTC. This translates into CASSLRPPIFEGVNEQFF.

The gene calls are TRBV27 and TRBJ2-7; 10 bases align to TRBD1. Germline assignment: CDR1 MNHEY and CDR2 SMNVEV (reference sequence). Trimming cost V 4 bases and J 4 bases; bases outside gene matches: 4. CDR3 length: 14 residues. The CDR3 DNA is TGTGCCAGCAGTTGGGGACAGGGGAGGTACGAGCAGTACTTC. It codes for CASSWGQGRYEQYF.

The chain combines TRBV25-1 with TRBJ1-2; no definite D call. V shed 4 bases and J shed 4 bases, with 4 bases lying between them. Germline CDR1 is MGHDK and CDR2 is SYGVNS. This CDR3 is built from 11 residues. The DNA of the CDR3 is TGTGCCAGCAGTGCCTTCTATGGCTACACCTTC. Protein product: CASSAFYGYTF.

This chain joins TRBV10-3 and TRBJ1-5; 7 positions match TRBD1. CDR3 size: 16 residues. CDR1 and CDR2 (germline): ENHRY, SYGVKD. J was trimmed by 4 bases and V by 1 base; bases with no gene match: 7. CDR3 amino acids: CAISELNDRVNQPQHF. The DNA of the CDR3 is TGTGCCATCAGTGAGTTGAATGACAGGGTTAATCAGCCCCAGCATTTT.

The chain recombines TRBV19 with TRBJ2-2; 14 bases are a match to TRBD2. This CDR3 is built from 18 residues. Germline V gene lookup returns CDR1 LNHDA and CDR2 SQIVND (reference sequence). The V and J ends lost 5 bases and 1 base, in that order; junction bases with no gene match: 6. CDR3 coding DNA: TGTGCCAGTAGTGCTCGTGGACTAGCGGGAGGGAACACCGGGGAGCTGTTTTTT. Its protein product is CASSARGLAGGNTGELFF.

CDR3 bases: TGTGCCAGCAGCTTTGGCGGGAACACTGAAGCTTTCTTT. It translates to CASSFGGNTEAFF. J is TRBJ1-1 and V is TRBV7-2, with D uncertain. Per the germline V gene, CDR1 is SGHTA and CDR2 is FQGNSA. This CDR3 spans 13 amino acids. Trimming cost V 3 bases and J 1 base, with 6 bases left between them.

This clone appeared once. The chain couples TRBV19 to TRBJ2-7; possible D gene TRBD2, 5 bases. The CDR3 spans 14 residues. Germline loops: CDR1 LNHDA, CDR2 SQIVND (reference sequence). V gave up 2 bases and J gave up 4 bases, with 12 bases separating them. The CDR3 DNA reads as TGTGCCAGTAGTATACGGGAATACCCGTACGAGCAGTACTTC. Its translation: CASSIREYPYEQYF.

The CDR3 DNA is TGTGCCATCAGGTACGAGGGAGGCTCCTACAATGAGCAGTTCTTC. This gives the protein CAIRYEGGSYNEQFF. This chain connects TRBV10-3 to TRBJ2-1; D is possibly TRBD2 (6 bases). Germline loops: CDR1 ENHRY, CDR2 SYGVKD. There are 15 residues in the CDR3. V was shortened by 6 bases and J by 0 bases, with 12 bases between the two germline ends.